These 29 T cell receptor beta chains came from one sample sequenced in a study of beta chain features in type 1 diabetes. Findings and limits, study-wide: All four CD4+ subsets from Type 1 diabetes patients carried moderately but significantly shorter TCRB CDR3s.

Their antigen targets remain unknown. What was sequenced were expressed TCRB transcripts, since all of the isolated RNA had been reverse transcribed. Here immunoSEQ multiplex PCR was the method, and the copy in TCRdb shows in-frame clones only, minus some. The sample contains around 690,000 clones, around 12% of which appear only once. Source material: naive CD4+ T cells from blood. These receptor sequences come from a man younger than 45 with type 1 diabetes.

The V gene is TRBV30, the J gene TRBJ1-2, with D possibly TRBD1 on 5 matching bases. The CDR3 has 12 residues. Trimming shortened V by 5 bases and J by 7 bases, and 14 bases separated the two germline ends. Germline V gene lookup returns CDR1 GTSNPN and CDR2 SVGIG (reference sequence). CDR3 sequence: CAWEPGGGGYTF. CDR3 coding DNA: TGTGCCTGGGAGCCGGGGGGTGGTGGCTACACCTTC.

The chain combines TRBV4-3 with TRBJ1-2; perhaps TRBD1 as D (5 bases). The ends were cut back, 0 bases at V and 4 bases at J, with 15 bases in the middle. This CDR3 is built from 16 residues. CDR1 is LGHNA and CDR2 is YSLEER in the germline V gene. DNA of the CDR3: TGCGCCAGCAGCCAAGACGTCCTAGCAGGGCGCTATGGCTACACCTTC. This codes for CASSQDVLAGRYGYTF.

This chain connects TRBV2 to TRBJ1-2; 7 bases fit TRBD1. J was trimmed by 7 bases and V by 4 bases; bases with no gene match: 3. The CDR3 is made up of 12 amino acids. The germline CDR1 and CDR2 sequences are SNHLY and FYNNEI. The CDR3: CASSVQGSGYTF. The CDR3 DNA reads TGTGCCAGCAGTGTACAGGGGTCTGGCTACACCTTC.

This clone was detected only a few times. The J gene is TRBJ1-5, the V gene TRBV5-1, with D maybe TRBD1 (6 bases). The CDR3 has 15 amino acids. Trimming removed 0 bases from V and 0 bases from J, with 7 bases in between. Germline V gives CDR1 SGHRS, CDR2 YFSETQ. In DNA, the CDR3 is TGCGCCAGCAGCTTGGGGGACATTAGCAATCAGCCCCAGCATTTT. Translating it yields CASSLGDISNQPQHF.

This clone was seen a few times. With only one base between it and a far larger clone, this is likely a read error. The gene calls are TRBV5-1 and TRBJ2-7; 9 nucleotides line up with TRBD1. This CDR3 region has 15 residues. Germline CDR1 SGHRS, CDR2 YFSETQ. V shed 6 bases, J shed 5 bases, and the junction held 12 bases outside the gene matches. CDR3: CASMRYGDRVHEQYF. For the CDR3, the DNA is TGCGCCAGCATGAGGTACGGGGACAGGGTTCACGAGCAGTACTTC.

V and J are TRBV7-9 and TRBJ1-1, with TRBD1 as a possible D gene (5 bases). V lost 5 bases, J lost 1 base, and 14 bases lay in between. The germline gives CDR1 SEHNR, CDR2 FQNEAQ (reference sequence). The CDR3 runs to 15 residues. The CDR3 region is CASSPRDGGNTEAFF. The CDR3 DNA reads TGTGCCAGCAGCCCCCGGGACGGGGGGAACACTGAAGCTTTCTTT.

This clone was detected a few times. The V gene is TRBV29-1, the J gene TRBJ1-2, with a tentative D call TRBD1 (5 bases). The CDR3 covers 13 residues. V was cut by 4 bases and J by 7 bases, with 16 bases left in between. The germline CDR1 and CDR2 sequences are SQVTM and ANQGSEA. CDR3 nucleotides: TGCAGCGTTGTTTGGGGGTCTCGAGGTGGCTACACCTTC. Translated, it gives CSVVWGSRGGYTF.

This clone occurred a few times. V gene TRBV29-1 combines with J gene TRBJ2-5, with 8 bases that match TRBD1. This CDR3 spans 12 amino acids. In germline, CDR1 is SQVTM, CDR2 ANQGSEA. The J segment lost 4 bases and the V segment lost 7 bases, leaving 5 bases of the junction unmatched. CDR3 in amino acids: CSGGQEGETQYF. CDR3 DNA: TGCAGCGGGGGACAGGAGGGAGAGACCCAGTACTTC.

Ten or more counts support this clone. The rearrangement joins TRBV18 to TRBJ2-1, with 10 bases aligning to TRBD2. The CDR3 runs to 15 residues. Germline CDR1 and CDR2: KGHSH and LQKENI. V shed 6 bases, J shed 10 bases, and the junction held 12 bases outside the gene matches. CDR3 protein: CASSPPGLASGEQFF. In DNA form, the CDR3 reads TGTGCCAGCTCCCCGCCGGGACTAGCGTCCGGGGAGCAGTTCTTC.

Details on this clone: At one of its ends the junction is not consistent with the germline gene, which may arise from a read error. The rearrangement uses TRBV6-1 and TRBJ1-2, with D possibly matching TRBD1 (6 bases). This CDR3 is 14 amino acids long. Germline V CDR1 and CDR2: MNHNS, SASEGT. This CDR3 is CASSEGTANYGYTF. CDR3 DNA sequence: TGTGCCAGCAGTGAAGGGACAGCTAATTATGGCTACACCTTC.

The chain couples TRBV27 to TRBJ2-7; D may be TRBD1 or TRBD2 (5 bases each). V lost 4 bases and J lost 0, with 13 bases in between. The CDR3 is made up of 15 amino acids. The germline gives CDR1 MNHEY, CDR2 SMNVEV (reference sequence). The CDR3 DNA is TGTGCCAGCAGTTCCGGGACGGAGAGCTCCTACGAGCAGTACTTC. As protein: CASSSGTESSYEQYF.

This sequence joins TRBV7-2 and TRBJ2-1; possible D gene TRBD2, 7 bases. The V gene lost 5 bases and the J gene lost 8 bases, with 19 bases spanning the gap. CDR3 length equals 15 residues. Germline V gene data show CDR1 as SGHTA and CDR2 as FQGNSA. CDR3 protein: CASSLQEGGPYEQFF. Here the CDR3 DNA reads TGTGCCAGCAGCCTCCAGGAGGGGGGGCCGTATGAGCAGTTCTTC.

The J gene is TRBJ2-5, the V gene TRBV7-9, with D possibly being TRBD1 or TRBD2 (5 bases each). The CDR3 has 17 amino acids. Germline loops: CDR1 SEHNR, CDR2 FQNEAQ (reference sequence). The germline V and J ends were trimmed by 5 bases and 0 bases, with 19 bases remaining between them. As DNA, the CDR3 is TGTGCCAGCAGCCCGCCAACGGGGCTAGCTTACCAAGAGACCCAGTACTTC. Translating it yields CASSPPTGLAYQETQYF.

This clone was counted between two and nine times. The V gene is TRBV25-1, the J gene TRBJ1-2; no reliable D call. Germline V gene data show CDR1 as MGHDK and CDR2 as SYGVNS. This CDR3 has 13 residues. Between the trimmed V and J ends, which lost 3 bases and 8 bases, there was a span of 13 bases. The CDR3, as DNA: TGTGCCAGCAGTGATTCTGGCGTTAGGGGCTACACCTTC. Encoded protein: CASSDSGVRGYTF.

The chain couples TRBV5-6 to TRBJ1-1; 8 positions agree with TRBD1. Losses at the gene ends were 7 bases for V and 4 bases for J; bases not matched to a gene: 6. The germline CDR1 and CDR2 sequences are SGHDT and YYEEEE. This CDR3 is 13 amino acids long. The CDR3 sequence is CASAGGAGTEAFF. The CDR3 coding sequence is TGTGCCAGCGCAGGGGGCGCGGGCACTGAAGCTTTCTTT.

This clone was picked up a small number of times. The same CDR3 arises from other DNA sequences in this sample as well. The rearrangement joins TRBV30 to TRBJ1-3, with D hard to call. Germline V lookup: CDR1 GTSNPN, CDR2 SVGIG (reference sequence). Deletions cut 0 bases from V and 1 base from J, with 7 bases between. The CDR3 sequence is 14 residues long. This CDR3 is CAWSVGGSGNTIYF. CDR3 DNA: TGTGCCTGGAGTGTAGGCGGATCTGGAAACACCATATATTTT.

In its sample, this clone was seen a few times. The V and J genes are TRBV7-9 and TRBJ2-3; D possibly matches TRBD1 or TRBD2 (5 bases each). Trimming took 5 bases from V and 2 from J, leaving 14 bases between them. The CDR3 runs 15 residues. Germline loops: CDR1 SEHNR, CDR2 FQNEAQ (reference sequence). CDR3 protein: CASSVSGTTTDTQYF. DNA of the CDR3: TGTGCCAGCAGCGTATCCGGGACCACCACAGATACGCAGTATTTT.

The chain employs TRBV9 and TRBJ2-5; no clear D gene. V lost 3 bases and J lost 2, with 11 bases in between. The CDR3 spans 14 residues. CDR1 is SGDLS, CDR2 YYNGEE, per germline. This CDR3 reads CASSAQRRQETQYF. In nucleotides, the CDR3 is TGTGCCAGCAGCGCACAGCGTCGGCAAGAGACCCAGTACTTC.

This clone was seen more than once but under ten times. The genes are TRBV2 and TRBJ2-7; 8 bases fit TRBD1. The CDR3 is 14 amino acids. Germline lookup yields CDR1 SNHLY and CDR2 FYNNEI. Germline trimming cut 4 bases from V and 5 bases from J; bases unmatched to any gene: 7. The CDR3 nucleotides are TGTGCCAGCAGTGGGCAGGGGGCGTCGGACGAGCAGTACTTC. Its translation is CASSGQGASDEQYF.

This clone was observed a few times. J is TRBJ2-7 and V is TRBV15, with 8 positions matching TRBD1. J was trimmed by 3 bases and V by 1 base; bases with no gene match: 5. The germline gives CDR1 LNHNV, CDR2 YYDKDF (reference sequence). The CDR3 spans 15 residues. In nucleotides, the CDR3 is TGTGCCACCAGCAGAGGACAGGGGACCTTCTACGAGCAGTACTTC. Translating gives CATSRGQGTFYEQYF.

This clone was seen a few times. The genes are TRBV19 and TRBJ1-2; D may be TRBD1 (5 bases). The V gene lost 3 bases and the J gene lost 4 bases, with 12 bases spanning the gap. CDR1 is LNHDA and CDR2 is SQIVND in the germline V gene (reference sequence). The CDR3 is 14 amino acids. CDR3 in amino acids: CASSIGGTGYGYTF. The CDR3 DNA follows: TGTGCCAGTAGTATCGGAGGGACGGGCTATGGCTACACCTTC. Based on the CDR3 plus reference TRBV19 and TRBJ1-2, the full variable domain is DGGITQSPKYLFRKEGQNVTLSCEQNLNHDAMYWYRQDPGQGLRLIYYSQIVNDFQKGDIAEGYSVSREKKESFPLTVTSAQKNPTAFYLCASSIGGTGYGYTFGSGTRLTVV.

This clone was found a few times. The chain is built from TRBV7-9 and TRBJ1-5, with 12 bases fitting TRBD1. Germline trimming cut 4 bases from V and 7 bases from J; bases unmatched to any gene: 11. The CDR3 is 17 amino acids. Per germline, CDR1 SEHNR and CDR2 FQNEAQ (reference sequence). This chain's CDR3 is CASSSGWDRGLFQPQHF. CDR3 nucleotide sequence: TGTGCCAGCAGCTCAGGGTGGGACAGGGGGCTATTCCAGCCCCAGCATTTT.

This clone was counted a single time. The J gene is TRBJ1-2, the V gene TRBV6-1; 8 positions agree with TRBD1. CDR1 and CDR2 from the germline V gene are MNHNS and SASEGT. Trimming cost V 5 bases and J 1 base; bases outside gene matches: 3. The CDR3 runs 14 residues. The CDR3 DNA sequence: TGTGCCAGCAGTCGAACAGGGGGTAACTATGGCTACACCTTC. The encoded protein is CASSRTGGNYGYTF.

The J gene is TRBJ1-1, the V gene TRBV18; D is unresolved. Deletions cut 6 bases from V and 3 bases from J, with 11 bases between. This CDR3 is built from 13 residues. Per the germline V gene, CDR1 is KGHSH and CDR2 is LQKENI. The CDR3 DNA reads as TGTGCCAGCTCCTCGAACGGGGACACTGAAGCTTTCTTT. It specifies CASSSNGDTEAFF.

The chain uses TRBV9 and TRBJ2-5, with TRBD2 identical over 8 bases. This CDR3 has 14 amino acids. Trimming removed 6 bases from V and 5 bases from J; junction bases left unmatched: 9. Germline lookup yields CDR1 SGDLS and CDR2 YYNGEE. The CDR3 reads CASTERETWETQYF. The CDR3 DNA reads TGTGCCAGCACCGAGCGGGAGACCTGGGAGACCCAGTACTTC.

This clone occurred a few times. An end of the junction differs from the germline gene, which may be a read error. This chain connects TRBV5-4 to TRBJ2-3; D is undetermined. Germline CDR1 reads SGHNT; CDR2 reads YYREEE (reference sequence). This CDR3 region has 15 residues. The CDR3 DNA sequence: TGTGCCAGCAGCCCCAGAGAAGGGATCACAAATACGCAGTATTTT. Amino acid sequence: CASSPREGITNTQYF.

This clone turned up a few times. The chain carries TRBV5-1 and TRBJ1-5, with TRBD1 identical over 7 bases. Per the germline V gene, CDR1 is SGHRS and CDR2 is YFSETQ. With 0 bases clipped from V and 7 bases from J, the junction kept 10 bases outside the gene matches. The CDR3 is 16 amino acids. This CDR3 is CASSLGDREDFQPQHF. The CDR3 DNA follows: TGCGCCAGCAGCTTGGGAGACAGGGAAGACTTCCAGCCCCAGCATTTT.

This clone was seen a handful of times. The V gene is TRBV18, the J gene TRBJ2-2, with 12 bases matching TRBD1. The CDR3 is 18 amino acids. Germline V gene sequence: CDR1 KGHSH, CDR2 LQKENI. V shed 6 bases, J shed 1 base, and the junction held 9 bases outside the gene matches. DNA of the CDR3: TGTGCCAGCTCCCCTGGGACAGGGGGCGCTGGGAACACCGGGGAGCTGTTTTTT. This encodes CASSPGTGGAGNTGELFF.

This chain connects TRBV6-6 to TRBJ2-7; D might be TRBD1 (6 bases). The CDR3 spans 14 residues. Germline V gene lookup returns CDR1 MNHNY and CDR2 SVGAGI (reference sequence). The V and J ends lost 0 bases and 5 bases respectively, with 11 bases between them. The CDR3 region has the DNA TGTGCCAGCAGTTACTCGGGCAGGGGAAACGAGCAGTACTTC. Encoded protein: CASSYSGRGNEQYF.